The clone carrying this T cell receptor (beta chain) was counted at least ten times. TCRdb used MiXCR to reprocess the 5' RACE reads, holding one entry per CDR3 protein. This table holds 60,000 to 70,000 distinct CDR3 sequences, 15% to 20% found once. The data stem from a study of T cells of healthy individuals. This clonotype was sampled from a human donor in good health.

The CDR3 nucleotides read TGTGCCAGCAGCCAAGTCTGGGTCGGCAATCAGCCCCAGCATTTT. Translation: CASSQVWVGNQPQHF. The rearrangement joins TRBV4-2 to TRBJ1-5; D unresolved. The CDR3 extends over 15 amino acids. CDR1 is LGHNA and CDR2 is YNFKEQ in the germline V gene. The V end was cut by 1 base, the J end by 2 bases, with 9 bases between.